The rows below give T cell receptor beta chains drawn from one sample of a study of blood T cell repertoires in COVID-19. Profiled with immunoSEQ multiplex PCR; TCRdb holds only in-frame clones, not every one. Here the sample spans 120,000 or so clones, roughly 82% being singletons. The sample taken for sequencing was peripheral blood. The receptors come from a woman aged 60-75 years with acute or convalescent COVID-19. The conserved cysteine and the conserved F or W are not part of the CDR3 here.

TRBV14	TRBJ2-5	ASSPRVLQGETQY
TRBV29-1	TRBJ2-2	SVEQGSANTGELF
TRBV6-5	TRBJ2-7	ASSYGPTYEQY
TRBV6-5	TRBJ2-5	ASSYLSAGALATQY
TRBV1	TRBJ2-3	TSSQDMRTDTQY
TRBV12-3/TRBV12-4	TRBJ1-2	ASSSGTGLFYT
TRBV6-5	TRBJ2-5	ASSYSMGAPWETQY
TRBV6-5	TRBJ1-2	ASSYSNQGPYGYT
TRBV11-2	TRBJ1-1	ASSIDGDTEAF
TRBV28	TRBJ2-3	ASSFLAGGSDTQY
TRBV10-1	TRBJ1-6	ASTQDRTRNSPLH
TRBV5-1	TRBJ1-2	ASSLDGQGGYT
TRBV11-3	TRBJ1-6	ASSRTGTGKGNSPLH
TRBV27	TRBJ2-5	ASRTFGRGVQETQY
TRBV2	TRBJ1-6	ASSSPVGQGLLVSLH
TRBV6-5	TRBJ2-7	ASNPSRSSYEQY
TRBV3-1/TRBV3-2	TRBJ1-2	ASSQDYGGGRDGYT
TRBV4-3	TRBJ1-6	ASSQDTGQASSYNSPLH
TRBV7-2	TRBJ1-2	ASSPRTRQGGYYGYT
TRBV29-1	TRBJ2-5	SSIDRGKRETQY
TRBV6-1	TRBJ1-1	ASSEPGRPAF
TRBV9	TRBJ1-5	ASSTPFSVGNQPQH
TRBV11-2	TRBJ1-3	ASSLANSGNTIY
TRBV24-1	TRBJ1-2	ATSDSGTGVRYGYT
TRBV6-2/TRBV6-3	TRBJ2-7	ASSRGFGQY
TRBV5-4	TRBJ1-1	ASSQGRGDTEAF
TRBV7-2	TRBJ1-2	ASSYRQAEHGYT
TRBV4-2	TRBJ1-6	ASSQELANSPLH
TRBV4-1	TRBJ2-6	ASSHRVAQGTLSGANVLT
TRBV11-2	TRBJ2-1	ASSLDRLSSYNEQF
TRBV4-3	TRBJ2-1	ASSQLQGSYNEQF
TRBV6-5	TRBJ2-5	ASLGQGVVETQY
TRBV15	TRBJ2-7	ATSTSDRGRNEQY
TRBV7-8	TRBJ1-2	ASSLYGRGIGYT
TRBV2	TRBJ2-2	ASSLSGTGELF
TRBV7-9	TRBJ1-2	ASSPGQGSGYT
TRBV9	TRBJ2-7	ASSAGQLYEQY
TRBV2	TRBJ2-5	ASSETGGRETQY
TRBV7-9	TRBJ2-7	ASSPGGYEQY
TRBV28	TRBJ2-1	ASQGTVRYNEQF
TRBV28	TRBJ2-4	ASSSQELAKNMQY